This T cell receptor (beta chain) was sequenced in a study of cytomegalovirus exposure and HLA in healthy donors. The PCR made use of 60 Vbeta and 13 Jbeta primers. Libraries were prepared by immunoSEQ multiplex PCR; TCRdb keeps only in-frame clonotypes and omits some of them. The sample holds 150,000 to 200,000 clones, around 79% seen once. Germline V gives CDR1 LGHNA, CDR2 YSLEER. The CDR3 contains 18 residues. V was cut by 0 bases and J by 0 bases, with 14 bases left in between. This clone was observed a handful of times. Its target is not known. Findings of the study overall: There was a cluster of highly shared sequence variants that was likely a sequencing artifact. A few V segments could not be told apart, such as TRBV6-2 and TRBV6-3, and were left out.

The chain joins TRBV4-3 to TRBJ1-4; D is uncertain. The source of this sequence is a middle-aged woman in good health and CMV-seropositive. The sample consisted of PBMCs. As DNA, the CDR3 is TGCGCCAGCAGCCAAGATCTTCTTCCGGTGGCAACTAATGAAAAACTGTTTTTT. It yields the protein CASSQDLLPVATNEKLFF.